The 12 T cell receptor beta chains reported below all come from one sample, sequenced in a study of blood T cell repertoires in COVID-19. Clones were sequenced by immunoSEQ multiplex PCR, and TCRdb holds only the in-frame ones, with some missing. The sample carries around 130,000 clones, about four fifths recorded once. Sequenced input: peripheral blood. These receptors were taken from a woman aged 55-75 years with acute or convalescent COVID-19.

This chain joins TRBV7-9 and TRBJ1-1, with D possibly TRBD1 on 6 matching bases. In germline, CDR1 is SEHNR, CDR2 FQNEAQ (reference sequence). The CDR3 loop spans 14 amino acids. Deletions cut 10 bases from V and 2 bases from J, with 17 bases between. This chain's CDR3 is CAILGGSENTEAFF. DNA of the CDR3: TGTGCCATTTTAGGGGGTTCGGAAAACACTGAAGCTTTCTTT.

This clone was observed once. The CDR3 DNA is TGCGCCAGCAGCTTATCTAACACAGCGGACGAAGCTTTCTTT. Its protein is CASSLSNTADEAFF. V usage is TRBV5-1 and J usage is TRBJ1-1, with D unclear. CDR3 length: 14 amino acids. Germline V CDR1 and CDR2: SGHRS, YFSETQ. Deletions cut 2 bases from V and 8 bases from J, with 16 bases between.

The chain recombines TRBV25-1 with TRBJ1-2, with 9 nucleotides matching TRBD1. The CDR3 is 15 amino acids. Germline V lookup: CDR1 MGHDK, CDR2 SYGVNS. V lost 4 bases, J lost 8 bases, and 11 bases stayed unmatched. The DNA of the CDR3 is TGTGCCAGCAGTGCCCCTCCGGGACAGGGATTAGGCTACACCTTC. Translation: CASSAPPGQGLGYTF.

This chain joins TRBV11-2 and TRBJ2-1, with unresolved D. Germline V gives CDR1 SGHAT, CDR2 FQNNGV. The CDR3 extends over 14 amino acids. V was shortened by 0 bases and J by 4 bases, with 7 bases between the two germline ends. The CDR3: CASSLEGRYNEQFF. The DNA of the CDR3 is TGTGCCAGCAGCTTAGAGGGCAGATACAATGAGCAGTTCTTC.

The rearrangement links TRBV11-3 to TRBJ2-1; 12 nucleotides agree with TRBD1. With V trimmed by 6 bases and J by 7 bases, 7 bases remained unmatched. From germline, CDR1 is SGHNT and CDR2 YENEEA. The CDR3 has 15 amino acids. CDR3 in DNA: TGTGCCAGCAGTGTCGAGGGACAGGGGGCGAATGAGCAGTTCTTC. It yields the protein CASSVEGQGANEQFF.

J is TRBJ2-3 and V is TRBV2; D is perhaps TRBD1 (7 bases). This CDR3 has 15 residues. Per the germline V gene, CDR1 is SNHLY and CDR2 is FYNNEI. The germline V and J ends were trimmed by 3 bases and 0 bases, with 10 bases remaining between them. CDR3 in DNA: TGTGCCAGCAGTGACGGAGGGGGCAGCACAGATACGCAGTATTTT. Translating gives CASSDGGGSTDTQYF.

The CDR3 bases are TGTGCCACCAGCGGCGGGGGCCACCTCAATGAGCAGTTCTTC. Amino acid sequence: CATSGGGHLNEQFF. The gene calls are TRBV15 and TRBJ2-1; D possibly corresponds to TRBD2 (7 bases). The CDR3 is made up of 14 amino acids. CDR1 and CDR2 (germline): LNHNV, YYDKDF (reference sequence). With 5 bases removed from V and 6 bases from J, the gap between germline ends came to 14 bases. The entire variable domain, with the rest obtained from reference TRBV15 and TRBJ2-1, is as follows: DAMVIQNPRYQVTQFGKPVTLSCSQTLNHNVMYWYQQKSSQAPKLLFHYYDKDFNNEADTPDNFQSRRPNTSFCFLDIRSPGLGDTAMYLCATSGGGHLNEQFFGPGTRLTVL.

The chain is built from TRBV21-1 and TRBJ2-4; the table's D call TRBD1 went unverified against the DNA. TRBV21-1 is a pseudogene. The CDR3 spans 15 residues. The CDR3 loop is CASSPSDRPENIQYF. CDR3 coding DNA: TGTGCCAGCAGCCCCTCGGACAGGCCCGAAAACATTCAGTACTTC.

J is TRBJ1-2 and V is TRBV3-1 (or the pseudogene TRBV3-2); no firm D call. Deletions cut 4 bases from V and 2 bases from J, with 11 bases between. There are 14 residues in the CDR3. Germline CDR1 reads LGHDT; CDR2 reads YNNKEL (reference sequence). The CDR3 region has the DNA TGTGCCAGCAGCCGAACCGAGGGAAACTATGGCTACACCTTC. It is translated as CASSRTEGNYGYTF.

The CDR3 is CATSVSPTSGGWADTQYF. As DNA, the CDR3 is TGTGCCACCAGTGTGTCCCCCACTAGCGGGGGTTGGGCAGATACGCAGTATTTT. The J gene is TRBJ2-3, the V gene TRBV24-1, with 11 nucleotides matching TRBD2. J lost 4 bases, V lost 5 bases, and 13 bases had no gene match. Per the germline V gene, CDR1 is KGHDR and CDR2 is SFDVKD. This CDR3 has 18 amino acids.

This sequence joins TRBV5-4 and TRBJ2-1; 11 bases map to TRBD2. This CDR3 is built from 15 residues. CDR1 and CDR2 from the germline V gene are SGHNT and YYREEE (reference sequence). The V gene end was trimmed by 4 bases and the J gene end by 8 bases; junction bases not matched to a gene: 8. The CDR3 bases are TGTGCCAGCAGCATACGGACTAGCGGGTGGGATGAGCAGTTCTTC. Translated: CASSIRTSGWDEQFF.

This clone occurred once. The chain is built from TRBV7-3 and TRBJ2-3, with 9 bases matching TRBD1. The V gene end was trimmed by 5 bases and the J gene end by 3 bases; junction bases not matched to a gene: 3. CDR3 size: 14 residues. Germline CDR1 SGHTA, CDR2 FQGTGA. Written as DNA, the CDR3 is TGTGCCAGCAGCGCCGGGACAGGGACAGATACGCAGTATTTT. This encodes CASSAGTGTDTQYF.